The clone carrying this T cell receptor beta chain appeared once. The target antigen is unknown. This sample is drawn from a study of OX40 agonist ivuxolimab in advanced cancers. Notes on the study in general: The authors did not determine the antigen specificity of the expanded peripheral T cells. Normalized expansion of T-cell clones was also low for some nonresponders.

This table comes from immunoSEQ multiplex PCR, and its TCRdb copy is limited to in-frame clones, with some not included. The repertoire holds more than 95,000 clones, with 90% to 95% as singletons. This CDR3 is built from 15 residues. Trimming removed 4 bases from V and 6 bases from J; junction bases left unmatched: 5. CDR1 and CDR2 from the germline V gene are KGHSH and LQKENI. The specimen comprised CD4+ or CD8+ T cells sorted from blood, sampled in a trial of the OX40 agonist ivuxolimab. This rearrangement joins TRBV18 to TRBJ2-2; 10 positions agree with TRBD1. The clonotype was recovered from an adult with an advanced solid tumor such as melanoma, head and neck, liver or kidney cancer. Here the CDR3 reads CASSQRTGGPGELFF. In DNA form, the CDR3 reads TGTGCCAGCTCACAAAGGACAGGGGGTCCCGGGGAGCTGTTTTTT.